Reported below is one T cell receptor (beta chain). These data are taken from a study of T cell changes during pregnancy in multiple sclerosis. J gave up 3 bases and V 3 bases, and 6 bases lay outside the gene matches. This CDR3 contains 15 residues. Germline CDR1 and CDR2: MNHEY and SMNVEV (reference sequence). Sequencing was performed with immunoSEQ multiplex PCR; in TCRdb, only in-frame clones are kept and a portion is missing. The repertoire has around 64,000 clones, 93% of them found once; the top ten carry around 2.5%. The J gene is TRBJ2-7, the V gene TRBV27, with 9 bases fitting TRBD1. The source is a female donor with multiple sclerosis, enrolled in a pregnancy study. Sequences were derived from CD8+ T cells from peripheral blood mononuclear cells, sampled in the third trimester of pregnancy. The CDR3 nucleotides read TGTGCCAGCAGTTTTGGGACAGGGCTTGACTACGAGCAGTACTTC. Its protein product is CASSFGTGLDYEQYF.